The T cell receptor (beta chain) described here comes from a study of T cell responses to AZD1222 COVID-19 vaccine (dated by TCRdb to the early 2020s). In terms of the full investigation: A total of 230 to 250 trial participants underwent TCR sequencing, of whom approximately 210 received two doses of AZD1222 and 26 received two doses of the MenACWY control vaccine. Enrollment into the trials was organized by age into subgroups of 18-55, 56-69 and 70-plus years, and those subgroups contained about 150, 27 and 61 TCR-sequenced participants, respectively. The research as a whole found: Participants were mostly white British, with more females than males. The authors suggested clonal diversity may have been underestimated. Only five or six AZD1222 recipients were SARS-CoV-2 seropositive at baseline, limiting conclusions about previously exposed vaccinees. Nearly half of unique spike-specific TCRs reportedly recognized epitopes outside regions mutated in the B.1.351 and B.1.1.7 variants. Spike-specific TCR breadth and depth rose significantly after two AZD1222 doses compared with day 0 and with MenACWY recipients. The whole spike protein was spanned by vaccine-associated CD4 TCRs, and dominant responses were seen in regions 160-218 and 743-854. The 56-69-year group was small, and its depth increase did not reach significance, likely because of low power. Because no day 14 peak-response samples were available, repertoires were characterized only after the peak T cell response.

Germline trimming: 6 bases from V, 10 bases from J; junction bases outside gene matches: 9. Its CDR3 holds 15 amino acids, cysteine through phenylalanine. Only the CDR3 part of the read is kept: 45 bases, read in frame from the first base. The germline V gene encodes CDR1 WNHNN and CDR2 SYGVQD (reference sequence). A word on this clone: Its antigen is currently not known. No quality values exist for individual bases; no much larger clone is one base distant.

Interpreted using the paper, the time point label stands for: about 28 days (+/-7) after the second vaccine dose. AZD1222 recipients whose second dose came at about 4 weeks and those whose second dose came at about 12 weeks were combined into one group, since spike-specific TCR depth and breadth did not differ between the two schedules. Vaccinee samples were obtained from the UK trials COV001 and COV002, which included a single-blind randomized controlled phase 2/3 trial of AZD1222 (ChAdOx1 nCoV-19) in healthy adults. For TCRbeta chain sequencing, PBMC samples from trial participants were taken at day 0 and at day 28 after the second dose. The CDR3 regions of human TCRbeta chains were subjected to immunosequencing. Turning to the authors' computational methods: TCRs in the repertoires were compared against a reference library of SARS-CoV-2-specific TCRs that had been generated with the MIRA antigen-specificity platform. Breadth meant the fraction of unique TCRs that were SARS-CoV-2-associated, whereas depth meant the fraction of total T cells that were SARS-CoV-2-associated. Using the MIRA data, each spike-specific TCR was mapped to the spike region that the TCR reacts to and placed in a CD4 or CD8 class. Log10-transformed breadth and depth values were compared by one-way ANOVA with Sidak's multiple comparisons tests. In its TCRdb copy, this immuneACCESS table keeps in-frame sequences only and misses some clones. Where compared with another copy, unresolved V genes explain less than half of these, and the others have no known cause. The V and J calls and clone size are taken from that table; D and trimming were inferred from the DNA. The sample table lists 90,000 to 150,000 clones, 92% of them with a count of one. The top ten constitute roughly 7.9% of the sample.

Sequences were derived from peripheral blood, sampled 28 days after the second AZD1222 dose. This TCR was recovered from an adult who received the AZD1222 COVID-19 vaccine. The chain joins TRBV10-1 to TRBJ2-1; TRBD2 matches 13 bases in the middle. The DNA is TGCGCCAGCAGCCAACTAGCGGGGGGGCCCCGAGAGCAGTTCTTC. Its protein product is CASSQLAGGPREQFF.